This TCR beta chain stems from a study of blood T cell repertoires in COVID-19 (dated by TCRdb to about 2020). At the level of the whole study: Samples covering the acute and convalescent phases of COVID-19 were provided by collaborators in the United States, Italy and Spain. A de-identified subject ID, COVID-19 status, age in years and sex were almost always included in the sample metadata. HLA class I and class II types, where available, came from metadata supplied by the sample provider rather than from assay-based typing. The samples were drawn from the first 160 participants of the ongoing ImmuneRACE study and from some 1,300 subjects provided by 6 global collaborators. The material from the prospective study consisted of cDNA or gDNA derived from T cells, B-cell-depleted T cells, or PBMCs. A freely available public database, intended as a resource for researchers studying the immune response to SARS-CoV-2, is where the repertoires were released. The dataset comprised deeply sampled blood TCRbeta repertoires from subjects exposed to, actively infected with, or recovered from COVID-19.

This clone was counted a few times. Its recognized antigen is unknown. The input lacks base qualities; no much larger clone sits a single base away. Overall results and qualifications from the work: How much clinical and demographic metadata was included differed by source and by participant, and the metadata was provided uncurated.

The cysteine opens and the phenylalanine closes a CDR3 of 16 amino acids. Solely the CDR3 DNA is kept, with 48 bases framed from the first base. V is pruned by 5 bases and J by 1 base, leaving 9 bases of the junction without a gene match. The CDR1 and CDR2 encoded by the germline V gene are SNHLY and FYNNEI. Each collaborating institution followed its own protocols to collect whole blood in K2EDTA tubes. For TCRbeta analysis, collaborator samples were shipped as frozen whole blood, as isolated PBMCs, or as DNA extracted from either sample type. The immunoSEQ Assay, a bias-controlled multiplex PCR, was used to amplify TCRbeta CDR3 regions from genomic DNA. Under the source paper's analysis protocol: The number of nucleated cells in each sample was estimated from the amplification of reference gene primers within the assay. To quantify the absolute abundance of each unique TCRbeta CDR3 rearrangement, sequence reads were collapsed and filtered. For each sample, productive Simpson clonality was calculated as the square root of Simpson's diversity index over productive rearrangements. The table comes from immuneACCESS by way of TCRdb, which keeps in-frame sequences with V and J called. Part of the clones is missing from these tables; in studies checked, under half for an unresolved V gene and the rest for unknown reasons. Clonal size and the V and J genes are those of that table, whereas D and trimming came from the DNA. The sample table holds roughly 260,000 clones, of which around 87% were seen once. Less than 3% of the sample is held by the ten biggest clonotypes.

The chain is encoded by TRBV2 joined to TRBJ2-5; 8 central nucleotides agree with TRBD1. This sequence was found in a woman in her forties or fifties with acute or convalescent COVID-19. Sequenced material: peripheral blood. The CDR3 region has the sequence CASSPPGQVVQETQYF. The nucleotide sequence reads as follows: TGTGCCAGCAGTCCTCCGGGACAGGTCGTCCAAGAGACCCAGTACTTC.